There are a few counts of the clone carrying this TCR beta chain. Antigen: not known. Time point given: late sampling 161 to 241 days after vaccination in three convalescent patients. With V trimmed by 3 bases and J by 2 bases, 4 bases remained unmatched. Looked up from germline, CDR1 is SGHTA and CDR2 is FQGNSA. There are 14 residues in the CDR3. TCRdb reprocessed the PCR reads with MiXCR, giving one entry per CDR3 protein. Of around 37,000 distinct CDR3 sequences listed, around 39% are singletons. This entry comes from a study of vaccination and CD4 T cells after COVID-19. Overall study findings and caveats: Spike mono-reactivity applied to 304 of 307 vaccine-specific clones detected in convalescent patients.

This chain joins TRBV7-2 and TRBJ2-7; 7 bases line up with TRBD2. Sequenced material: CD4+ T cells from blood, taken about 7 months after SARS-CoV-2 vaccination. The source of this sequence is a human donor who had recovered from COVID-19. This chain's CDR3 is CASSFGAGPYEQYF. The DNA of the CDR3 is TGTGCCAGCAGCTTTGGAGCGGGGCCCTACGAGCAGTACTTC.